This TCR beta chain was sequenced during a study of T-cell memory formation after mild COVID-19. Background on the study: Largely donor-specific TCR clusters were found.

Findings and limits, study-wide: Most CD4+ clones that shrank were in CM and EM, while CD8+ ones turned up in EMRA. Day 15 to 85 contracting clones showed balanced CD4/CD8; later expanders leaned CD4+.

This clonotype was seen more than once but under ten times. What it binds is not known. TCRdb called the 5' RACE reads again in MiXCR, with one record for every CDR3 protein. The sample includes 200,000 to 250,000 distinct CDR3 sequences, 16% of them seen just once. Unmatched junction bases numbered 5, after V lost 5 bases and J lost 2 bases. Germline CDR1 is MNHEY and CDR2 is SVGAGI. This CDR3 has 16 amino acids. Sequencing was done on a sample of PBMCs or a T cell subset sorted from them (not recorded which). The receptor was derived from a man younger than 35 who had mild COVID-19 (a few samples of this study predate the infection). Cell type and time point are not known. The chain joins TRBV6-5 to TRBJ2-3; TRBD2 agrees at 12 bases. This CDR3 is CASSLLAGGYTDTQYF. The CDR3 coding sequence is TGTGCCAGCAGTCTACTAGCGGGGGGATACACAGATACGCAGTATTTT.